This T cell receptor (beta chain) stems from a study of blood T cell repertoires in COVID-19. The overall study: Sites across the United States, Italy and Spain contributed samples from acute and convalescent COVID-19.

Authors' methods: Amplification of reference gene primers was used by the study to estimate nucleated cell counts. Measured with immunoSEQ multiplex PCR; TCRdb has only the in-frame clones, and not every one. V and J calls and clone size are as listed in that table; D and trimming were resolved from the DNA. The sample contains about 69,000 clones, 85% of which appear only once. Germline trimming cut 9 bases from V and 4 bases from J; bases unmatched to any gene: 7. The CDR3 runs 14 residues. Germline V CDR1 and CDR2: KGHDR, SFDVKD. The sample was peripheral blood. This receptor was obtained from an elderly man with acute or convalescent COVID-19. The chain links TRBV24-1 to TRBJ2-1; the match to TRBD2 covers 8 bases. The CDR3, as DNA: TGTGCCACCGCTACTAGCGGATTTTACAATGAGCAGTTCTTC. Residues: CATATSGFYNEQFF.